The clone carrying this T cell receptor beta chain appeared many times. Its antigen remains unidentified. Diagnoses used clinical symptoms, serum thyroxine and TRAb, thyroid ultrasound and orbital computed tomography. This entry is derived from a study of T cells in Graves' hyperthyroidism and ophthalmopathy. Regions amplified from RNA transcripts were the TCR beta CDR3 regions. An initial round of RT-PCR targeting the TCR CDR3 relied on the HTBI primer set. TCRdb recomputed calls from the multiplex PCR reads with MiXCR, one row per CDR3 protein. The data hold 550,000 to 600,000 distinct CDR3 sequences, with about 43% observed a single time. Overall study findings and caveats: Most thyroid clonotypes expanded above 0.001 were also detected in blood. Ophthalmopathy was identified by the model a median about 6.4 months ahead of onset.

The material sequenced was peripheral blood or thyroid tissue (not recorded which). The receptor comes from an adult woman with Graves' disease, either hyperthyroidism or ophthalmopathy (not recorded which).

The CDR3 reads CASSRKGGFTEAFF. The CDR3 DNA follows: TGTGCCAGTAGTCGAAAGGGGGGTTTCACTGAAGCTTTCTTT. This sequence joins TRBV19 and TRBJ1-1; weak D call: TRBD1 (6 bases). The CDR3 is made up of 14 amino acids. Trimming cost V 5 bases and J 4 bases, with 14 bases left between them. Germline-derived CDR1 and CDR2 are LNHDA and SQIVND (reference sequence).